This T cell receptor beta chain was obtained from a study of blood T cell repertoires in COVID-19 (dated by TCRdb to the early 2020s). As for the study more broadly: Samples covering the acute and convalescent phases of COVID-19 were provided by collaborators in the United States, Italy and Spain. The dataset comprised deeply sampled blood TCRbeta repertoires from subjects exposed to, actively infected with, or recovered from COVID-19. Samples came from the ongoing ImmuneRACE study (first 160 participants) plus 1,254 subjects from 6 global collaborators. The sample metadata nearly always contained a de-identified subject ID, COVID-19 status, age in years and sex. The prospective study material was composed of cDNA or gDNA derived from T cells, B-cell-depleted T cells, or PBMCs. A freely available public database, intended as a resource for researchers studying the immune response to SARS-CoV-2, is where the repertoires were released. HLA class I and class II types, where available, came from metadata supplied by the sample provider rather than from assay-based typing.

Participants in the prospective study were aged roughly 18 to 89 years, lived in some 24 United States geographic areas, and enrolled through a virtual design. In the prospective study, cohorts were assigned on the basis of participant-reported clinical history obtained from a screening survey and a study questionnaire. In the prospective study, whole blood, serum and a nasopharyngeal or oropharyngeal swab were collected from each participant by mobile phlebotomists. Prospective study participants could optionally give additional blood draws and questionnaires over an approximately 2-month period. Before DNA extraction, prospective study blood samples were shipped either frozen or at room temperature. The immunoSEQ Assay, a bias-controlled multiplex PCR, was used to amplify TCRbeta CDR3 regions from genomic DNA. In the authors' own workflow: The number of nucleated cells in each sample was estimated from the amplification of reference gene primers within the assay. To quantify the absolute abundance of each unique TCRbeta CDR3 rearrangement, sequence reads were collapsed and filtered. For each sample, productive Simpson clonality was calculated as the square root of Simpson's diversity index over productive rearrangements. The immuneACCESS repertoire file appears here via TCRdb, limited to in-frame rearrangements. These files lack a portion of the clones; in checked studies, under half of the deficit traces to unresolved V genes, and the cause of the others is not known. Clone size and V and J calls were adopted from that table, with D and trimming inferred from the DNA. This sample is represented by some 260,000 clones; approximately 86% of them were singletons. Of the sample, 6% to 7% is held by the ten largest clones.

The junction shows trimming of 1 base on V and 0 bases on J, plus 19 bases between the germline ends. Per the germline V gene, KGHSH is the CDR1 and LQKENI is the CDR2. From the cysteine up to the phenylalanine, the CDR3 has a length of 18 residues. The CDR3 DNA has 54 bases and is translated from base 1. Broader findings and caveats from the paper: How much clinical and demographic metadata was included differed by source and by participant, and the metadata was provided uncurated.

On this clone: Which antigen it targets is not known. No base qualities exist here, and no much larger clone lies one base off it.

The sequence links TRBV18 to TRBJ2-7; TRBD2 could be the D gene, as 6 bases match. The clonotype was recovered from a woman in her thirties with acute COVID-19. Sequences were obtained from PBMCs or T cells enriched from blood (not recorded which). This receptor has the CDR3 CASSPRGFVAGSSYEQYF. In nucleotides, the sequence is TGTGCCAGCTCACCACGCGGGTTTGTCGCGGGGAGCTCCTACGAGCAGTACTTC.